The clone carrying this TCR beta chain showed up just once. The antigen remains undetermined. This record comes from a study of OX40 agonist ivuxolimab in advanced cancers. As for the study in general: Previous treatment with anti-PD-1, anti-PD-L1 or anti-CTLA-4 therapy was allowed; approximately 40% had received some. Partial responses, seen in three patients, involved one hepatocellular carcinoma and two cutaneous melanomas.

Baseline, cycle 4 day 1, and cycle 7 day 1 were the blood sampling points. The study, taken as a whole, reports: Some nonresponders likewise displayed low normalized T-cell clonal expansion.

The V gene lost 5 bases and the J gene lost 8 bases, with 15 bases spanning the gap. The CDR3 length is 14 residues. Germline lookup yields CDR1 SEHNR and CDR2 FQNEAQ (reference sequence). Clones were sequenced by immunoSEQ multiplex PCR, and TCRdb holds only the in-frame ones, with some missing. The table has some 50,000 clones, about 89% seen once. J is TRBJ2-2 and V is TRBV7-9, with D perhaps matching TRBD1 (6 bases). The receptor's source is an adult with an advanced solid tumor such as melanoma, head and neck, liver or kidney cancer. Sequenced material: CD4+ or CD8+ T cells sorted from blood, taken in a trial of the OX40 agonist ivuxolimab. CDR3 region: CASSAFLTGGELFF. The CDR3 coding sequence is TGTGCCAGCAGCGCCTTCCTAACAGGGGGGGAGCTGTTTTTT.